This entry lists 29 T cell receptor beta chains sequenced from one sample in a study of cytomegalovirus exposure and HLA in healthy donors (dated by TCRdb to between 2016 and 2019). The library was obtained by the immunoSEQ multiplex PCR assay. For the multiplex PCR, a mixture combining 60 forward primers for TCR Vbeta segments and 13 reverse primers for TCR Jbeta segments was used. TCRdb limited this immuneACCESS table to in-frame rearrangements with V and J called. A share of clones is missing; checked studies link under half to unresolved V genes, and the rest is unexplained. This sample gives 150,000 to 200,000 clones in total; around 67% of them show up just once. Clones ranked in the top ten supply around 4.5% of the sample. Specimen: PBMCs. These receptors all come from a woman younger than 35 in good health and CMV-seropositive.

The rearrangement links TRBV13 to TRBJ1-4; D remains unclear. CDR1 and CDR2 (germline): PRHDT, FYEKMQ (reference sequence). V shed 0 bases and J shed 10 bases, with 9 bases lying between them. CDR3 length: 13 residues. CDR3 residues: CASSLGLRGKLFF. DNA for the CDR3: TGTGCCAGCAGCTTAGGTCTTCGAGGAAAACTGTTTTTT.

The CDR3, as DNA: TGTGCCAGCAGCTTAAGCAGGGATCAGCCCCAGCATTTT. Protein product: CASSLSRDQPQHF. V usage is TRBV7-2 and J usage is TRBJ1-5; D may be TRBD1 (5 bases). Germline values: CDR1 SGHTA, CDR2 FQGNSA. The CDR3 covers 13 residues. With 2 bases removed from V and 5 bases from J, the gap between germline ends came to 7 bases.

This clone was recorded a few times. In DNA, the CDR3 is TGCGCCAGCAGCCCCTCTGGCGGGGTGGGAGAGACCCAGTACTTC. Protein: CASSPSGGVGETQYF. The chain employs TRBV4-3 and TRBJ2-5, with D maybe TRBD2 (6 bases). V was clipped by 4 bases and J by 4 bases, with 16 bases between them. In germline, CDR1 is LGHNA, CDR2 YSLEER. The CDR3 contains 15 residues.

In DNA, the CDR3 is TGTGCCAGCAGCCGAAGGACTAGCGGGAAAGAGACCCAGTACTTC. Translated: CASSRRTSGKETQYF. The chain employs TRBV14 and TRBJ2-5, with TRBD2 matching over 12 bases. CDR3 length: 15 residues. Looked up from germline, CDR1 is SGHDN and CDR2 is FVKESK. The trim removed 4 bases at V and 3 bases at J, leaving 3 bases unmatched.

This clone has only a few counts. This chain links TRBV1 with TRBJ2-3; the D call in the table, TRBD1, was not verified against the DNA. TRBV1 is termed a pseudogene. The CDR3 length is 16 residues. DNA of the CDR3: TGCACCAGCAGCCAAACCGGGACAGGGGGCCGGGATACGCAGTATTTT. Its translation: CTSSQTGTGGRDTQYF.

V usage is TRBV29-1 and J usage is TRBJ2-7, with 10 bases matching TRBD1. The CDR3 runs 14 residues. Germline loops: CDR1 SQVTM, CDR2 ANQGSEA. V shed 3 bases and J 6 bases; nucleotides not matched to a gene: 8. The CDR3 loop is CSVEIRTGGREQYF. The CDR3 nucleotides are TGCAGCGTTGAGATTCGGACAGGGGGTCGCGAGCAGTACTTC.

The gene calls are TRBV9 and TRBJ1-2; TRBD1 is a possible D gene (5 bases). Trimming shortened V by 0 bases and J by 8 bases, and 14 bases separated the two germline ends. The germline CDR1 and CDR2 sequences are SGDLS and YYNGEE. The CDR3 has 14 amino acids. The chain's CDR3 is CASSVAEGLDGYTF. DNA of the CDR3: TGTGCCAGCAGCGTAGCGGAGGGACTGGACGGCTACACCTTC.

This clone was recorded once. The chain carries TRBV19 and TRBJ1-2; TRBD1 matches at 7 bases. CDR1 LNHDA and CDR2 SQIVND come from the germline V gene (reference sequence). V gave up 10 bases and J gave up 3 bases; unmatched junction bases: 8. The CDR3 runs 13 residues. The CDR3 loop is CAISTGWDYGYTF. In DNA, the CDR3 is TGTGCCATTTCGACAGGGTGGGACTATGGCTACACCTTC.

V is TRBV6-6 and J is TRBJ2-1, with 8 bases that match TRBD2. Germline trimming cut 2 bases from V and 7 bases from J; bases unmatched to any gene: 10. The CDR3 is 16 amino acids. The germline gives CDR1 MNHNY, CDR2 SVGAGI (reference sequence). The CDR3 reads CASSYTRSGEGNEQFF. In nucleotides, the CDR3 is TGTGCCAGCAGTTACACACGTAGCGGGGAGGGGAATGAGCAGTTCTTC.

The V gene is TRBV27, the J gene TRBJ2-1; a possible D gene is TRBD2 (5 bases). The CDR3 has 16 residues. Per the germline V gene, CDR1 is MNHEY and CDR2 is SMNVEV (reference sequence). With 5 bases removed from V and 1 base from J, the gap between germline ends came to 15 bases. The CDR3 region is CASSRGLSSSYNEQFF. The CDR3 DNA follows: TGTGCCAGCAGTCGTGGACTCTCGTCATCCTACAATGAGCAGTTCTTC.

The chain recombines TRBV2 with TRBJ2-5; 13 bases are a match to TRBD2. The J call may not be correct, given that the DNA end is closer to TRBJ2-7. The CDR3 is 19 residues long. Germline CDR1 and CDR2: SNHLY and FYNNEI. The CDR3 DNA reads TGTGCCAGCAGGGGAGTAGGTGGACTAGCGGGAGTTCCACCTTACGAGCAGTACTTC. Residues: CASRGVGGLAGVPPYEQYF.

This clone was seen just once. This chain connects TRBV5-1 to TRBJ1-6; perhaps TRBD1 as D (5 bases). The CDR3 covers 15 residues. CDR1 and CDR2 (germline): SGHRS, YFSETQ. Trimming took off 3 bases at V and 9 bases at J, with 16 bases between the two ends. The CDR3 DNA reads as TGCGCCAGCAGCTGGGGCTCCCGGGGGGGTTCACCCCTCCACTTT. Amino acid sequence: CASSWGSRGGSPLHF.

In nucleotides, the CDR3 is TGTGCCAGCAGTCCTATCCCGGGACAACTCCTCTACGAGCAGTACTTC. Its protein is CASSPIPGQLLYEQYF. V gene TRBV7-9 combines with J gene TRBJ2-5; the D gene is possibly TRBD1 (6 bases). The J call is in doubt because the DNA end fits TRBJ2-7 better. The germline gives CDR1 SEHNR, CDR2 FQNEAQ (reference sequence). This CDR3 contains 16 residues.

CDR3 sequence (DNA): TGTGCCAGCAGCCTTCACCCACACGGGACAGAAGAGAATGAGCAGTTCTTC. This translates into CASSLHPHGTEENEQFF. The V call is TRBV4-2, the J call TRBJ2-1, with 7 bases aligning to TRBD1. The trim removed 4 bases at V and 7 bases at J, leaving 16 bases unmatched. The CDR3 is 17 amino acids. Germline lookup yields CDR1 LGHNA and CDR2 YNFKEQ.

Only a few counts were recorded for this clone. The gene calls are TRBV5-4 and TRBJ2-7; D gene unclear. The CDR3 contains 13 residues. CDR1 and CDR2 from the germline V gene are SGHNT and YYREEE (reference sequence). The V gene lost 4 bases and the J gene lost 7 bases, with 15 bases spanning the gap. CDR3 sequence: CASSLDAPREQYF. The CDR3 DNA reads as TGTGCCAGCAGCCTAGACGCGCCACGGGAGCAGTACTTC.

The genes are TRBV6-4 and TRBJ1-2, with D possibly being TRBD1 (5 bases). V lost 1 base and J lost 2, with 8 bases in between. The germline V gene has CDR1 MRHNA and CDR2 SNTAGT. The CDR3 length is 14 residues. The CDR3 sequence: CASSDYHRNYGYTF. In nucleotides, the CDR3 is TGTGCCAGCAGTGACTATCACAGGAACTATGGCTACACCTTC.

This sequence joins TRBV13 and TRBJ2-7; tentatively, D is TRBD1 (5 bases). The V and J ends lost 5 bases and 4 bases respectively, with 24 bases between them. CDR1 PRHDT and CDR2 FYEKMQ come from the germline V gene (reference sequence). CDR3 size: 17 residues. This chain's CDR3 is CASSPAPWGRGSYEQYF. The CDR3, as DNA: TGTGCCAGCAGCCCGGCCCCCTGGGGAAGGGGCTCGTACGAGCAGTACTTC.

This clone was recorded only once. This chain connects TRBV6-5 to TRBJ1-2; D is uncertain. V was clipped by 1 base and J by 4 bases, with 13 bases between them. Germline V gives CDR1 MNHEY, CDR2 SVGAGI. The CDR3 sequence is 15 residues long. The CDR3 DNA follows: TGTGCCAGCAGTTACTGGGTGGAGCCCCTCTATGGCTACACCTTC. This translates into CASSYWVEPLYGYTF.

CDR3 bases: TGTGCCAGCAGCTTAGGCCCTAGCGGGACCTCCACAGATACGCAGTATTTT. It encodes CASSLGPSGTSTDTQYF. The chain is built from TRBV7-2 and TRBJ2-3, with 9 bases fitting TRBD2. V lost 1 base, J lost 2 bases, and 7 bases stayed unmatched. The CDR3 runs to 17 residues. Germline values: CDR1 SGHTA, CDR2 FQGNSA.

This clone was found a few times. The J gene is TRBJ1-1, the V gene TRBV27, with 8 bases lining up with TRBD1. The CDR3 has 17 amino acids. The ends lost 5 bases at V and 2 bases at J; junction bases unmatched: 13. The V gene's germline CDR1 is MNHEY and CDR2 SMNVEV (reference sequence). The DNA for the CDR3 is TGTGCCAGCAGTCTGGAATATCAGGGGGCGAGCAACACTGAAGCTTTCTTT. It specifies CASSLEYQGASNTEAFF.

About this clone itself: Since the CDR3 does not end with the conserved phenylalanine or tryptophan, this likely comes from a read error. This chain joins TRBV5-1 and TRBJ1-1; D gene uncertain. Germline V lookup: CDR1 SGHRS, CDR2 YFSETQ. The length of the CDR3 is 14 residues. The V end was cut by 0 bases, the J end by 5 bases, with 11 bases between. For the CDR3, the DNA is TGCGCCAGCAGCTTGGCGATCGGGGTTACTGAAGCTTTCCTT. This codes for CASSLAIGVTEAFL.

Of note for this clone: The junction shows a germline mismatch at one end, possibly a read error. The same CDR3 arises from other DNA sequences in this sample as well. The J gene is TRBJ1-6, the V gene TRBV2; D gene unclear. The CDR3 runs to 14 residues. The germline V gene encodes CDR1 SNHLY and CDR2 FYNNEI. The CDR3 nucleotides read TGTGCCAGCAGCATCGAGCTCTATAATTCCCCCCTCCACTTT. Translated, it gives CASSIELYNSPLHF.

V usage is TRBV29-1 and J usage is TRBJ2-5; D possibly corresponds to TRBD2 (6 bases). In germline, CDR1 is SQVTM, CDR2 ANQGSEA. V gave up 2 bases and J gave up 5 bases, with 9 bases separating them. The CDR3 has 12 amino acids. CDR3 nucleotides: TGCAGCGTTGAACAGGGAGGCGAGACCCAGTACTTC. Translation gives CSVEQGGETQYF.

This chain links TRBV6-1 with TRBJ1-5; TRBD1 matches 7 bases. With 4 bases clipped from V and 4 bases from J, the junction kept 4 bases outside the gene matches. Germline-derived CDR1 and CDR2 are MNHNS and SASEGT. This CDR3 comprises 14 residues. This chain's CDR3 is CASSVDRANQPQHF. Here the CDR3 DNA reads TGTGCCAGCAGTGTTGACAGGGCTAATCAGCCCCAGCATTTT.

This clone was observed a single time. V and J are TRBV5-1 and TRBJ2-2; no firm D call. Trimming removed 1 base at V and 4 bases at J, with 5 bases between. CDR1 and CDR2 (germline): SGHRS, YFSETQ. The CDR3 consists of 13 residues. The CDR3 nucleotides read TGCGCCAGCAGCTTGCTACGCACCGGGGAGCTGTTTTTT. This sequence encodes CASSLLRTGELFF.

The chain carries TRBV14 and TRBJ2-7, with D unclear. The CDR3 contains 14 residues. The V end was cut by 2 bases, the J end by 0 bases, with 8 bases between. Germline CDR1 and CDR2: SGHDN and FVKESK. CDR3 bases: TGTGCCAGCAGCCAACGAACAGTCTCCTACGAGCAGTACTTC. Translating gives CASSQRTVSYEQYF.

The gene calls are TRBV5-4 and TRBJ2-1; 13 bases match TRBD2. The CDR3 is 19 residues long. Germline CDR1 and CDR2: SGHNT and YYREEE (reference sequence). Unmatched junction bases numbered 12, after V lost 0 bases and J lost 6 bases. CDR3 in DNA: TGTGCCAGCAGCTTGGGACTAGCGGGAGGTCACGGTACGGGCAATGAGCAGTTCTTC. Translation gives CASSLGLAGGHGTGNEQFF.

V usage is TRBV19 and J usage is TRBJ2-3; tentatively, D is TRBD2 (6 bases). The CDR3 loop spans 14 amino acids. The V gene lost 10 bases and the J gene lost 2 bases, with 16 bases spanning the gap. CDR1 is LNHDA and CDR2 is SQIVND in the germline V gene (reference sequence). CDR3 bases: TGTGCCAACCCCTCGGAGGGACTCACAGATACGCAGTATTTT. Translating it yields CANPSEGLTDTQYF.

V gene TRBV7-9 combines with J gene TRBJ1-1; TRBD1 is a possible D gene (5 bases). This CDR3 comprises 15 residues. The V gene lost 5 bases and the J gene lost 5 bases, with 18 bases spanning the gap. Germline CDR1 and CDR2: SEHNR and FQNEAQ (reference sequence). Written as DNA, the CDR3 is TGTGCCAGCAGCCCACCGGGAGTAGGGGAGACTGAAGCTTTCTTT. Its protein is CASSPPGVGETEAFF.